This entry features one T cell receptor beta chain sequence. Its antigen is unidentified. Per the germline V gene, CDR1 is MNHNY and CDR2 is SVGAGI (reference sequence). J was trimmed by 0 bases and V by 6 bases; bases with no gene match: 1. The CDR3 extends over 13 amino acids. Sequencing was performed with immunoSEQ multiplex PCR; in TCRdb, only in-frame clones are kept and a portion is missing. Of 150,000 to 250,000 clones listed, around 93% are singletons. These data come from a study of T cell responses to AZD1222 COVID-19 vaccine. Whole-study findings and limits: Reportedly, nearly half the spike-specific TCRs target unmutated variant regions. Among vaccine-associated CD4 TCRs, coverage spanned spike, with dominance at 160-218 and 743-854. Donors were mostly white British, more females; clonal diversity possibly underestimated.

Analyses pooled second doses at about 4 or about 12 weeks. This chain uses TRBV6-6 with TRBJ1-1, with 7 bases aligning to TRBD1. The specimen was peripheral blood, collected 28 days after the second AZD1222 dose. This receptor was obtained from an adult who received the AZD1222 COVID-19 vaccine. The CDR3: CASRQGLNTEAFF. For the CDR3, the DNA is TGTGCCAGCAGACAGGGGTTGAACACTGAAGCTTTCTTT.